Below, 23 T cell receptor beta chains from the same sample are listed, as sequenced in a study of blood T cell repertoires in COVID-19. Assay used: immunoSEQ multiplex PCR; TCRdb lists only in-frame clones, some missing. This table holds around 100,000 clones, roughly nine tenths found once. Material for sequencing was peripheral blood. The receptors come from a man over 45 with acute or convalescent COVID-19.

The chain recombines TRBV5-6 with TRBJ1-6; weak D call: TRBD1 (5 bases). The germline V and J ends were trimmed by 5 bases and 10 bases, with 19 bases remaining between them. CDR1 and CDR2 (germline): SGHDT, YYEEEE. CDR3 length: 15 residues. This CDR3 reads CASSMVARDGSPLHF. In DNA form, the CDR3 reads TGTGCCAGCAGTATGGTGGCCAGGGATGGATCACCCCTCCACTTT.

The V and J genes are TRBV6-5 and TRBJ2-7, with D possibly matching TRBD1 (6 bases). V was cut by 6 bases and J by 3 bases, with 12 bases left in between. Germline CDR1 and CDR2: MNHEY and SVGAGI. The CDR3 covers 13 residues. CDR3 sequence: CASRLGQFYEQYF. The CDR3, as DNA: TGTGCCAGCAGATTAGGACAGTTCTACGAGCAGTACTTC.

This chain links TRBV10-3 with TRBJ2-2; perhaps TRBD1 as D (6 bases). The CDR3 contains 15 residues. V lost 4 bases and J lost 0, with 9 bases in between. In germline, CDR1 is ENHRY, CDR2 SYGVKD. This chain's CDR3 is CAISADRPNTGELFF. The CDR3 DNA is TGTGCCATCAGTGCCGACAGGCCGAACACCGGGGAGCTGTTTTTT.

This CDR3 reads CASSFKGQSGNTIYF. The CDR3 coding sequence is TGTGCCAGCAGCTTCAAGGGGCAGTCTGGAAACACCATATATTTT. The gene calls are TRBV5-6 and TRBJ1-3; possibly TRBD1 for D (5 bases). The CDR3 runs 15 residues. CDR1 SGHDT and CDR2 YYEEEE come from the germline V gene. The ends were cut back, 2 bases at V and 1 base at J, with 10 bases in the middle.

The rearrangement links TRBV3-1 (or the pseudogene TRBV3-2) to TRBJ2-2, with D possibly TRBD2 on 5 matching bases. Germline V lookup: CDR1 LGHDT, CDR2 YNNKEL (reference sequence). Between the trimmed V and J ends, which lost 1 base and 0 bases, there was a span of 18 bases. The CDR3 spans 19 residues. The DNA for the CDR3 is TGTGCCAGCAGCCAAGTTCTCTCCGGGATACGCTCGAACACCGGGGAGCTGTTTTTT. Protein sequence: CASSQVLSGIRSNTGELFF.

The rearrangement links TRBV6-5 to TRBJ2-5, with TRBD1 matching over 7 bases. The V and J ends lost 6 bases and 1 base, in that order; junction bases with no gene match: 5. The CDR3 covers 14 residues. Germline loops: CDR1 MNHEY, CDR2 SVGAGI. In DNA, the CDR3 is TGTGCCAGCAGAGCCACAGGGGCCCAAGAGACCCAGTACTTC. This gives the protein CASRATGAQETQYF.

V gene TRBV14 combines with J gene TRBJ2-7; 7 bases map to TRBD1. The germline CDR1 and CDR2 sequences are SGHDN and FVKESK. The CDR3 is made up of 17 amino acids. V was clipped by 0 bases and J by 4 bases; unmatched bases: 12. The CDR3 DNA reads as TGTGCCAGCAGCCAAGATATAACACCAAGGGGGCTTTACGAGCAGTACTTC. It is translated as CASSQDITPRGLYEQYF.

V usage is TRBV6-5 and J usage is TRBJ2-1; 8 positions match TRBD1. Germline CDR1 and CDR2: MNHEY and SVGAGI. The CDR3 runs 15 residues. The J segment lost 10 bases and the V segment lost 6 bases, leaving 14 bases of the junction unmatched. The CDR3 coding sequence is TGTGCCAGCAGGGTAGGACAGGGTGAGAGAGTCGAGCAGTTCTTC. As protein: CASRVGQGERVEQFF.

This clone was recorded once. The CDR3 reads CSASGRNAGTSSPGELFF. The CDR3 DNA reads as TGCAGTGCTAGTGGTCGCAATGCCGGGACTAGCTCTCCCGGGGAGCTGTTTTTT. This sequence joins TRBV20-1 and TRBJ2-2, with 9 nucleotides matching TRBD2. The trim removed 3 bases at V and 6 bases at J, leaving 17 bases unmatched. Germline V gives CDR1 DFQATT, CDR2 SNEGSKA (reference sequence). This CDR3 has 18 amino acids.

This chain uses TRBV19 with TRBJ2-3; 8 bases align to TRBD1. The CDR3 contains 13 residues. Trimming took 3 bases from V and 5 from J; bases not matched to a gene: 1. In germline, CDR1 is LNHDA, CDR2 SQIVND (reference sequence). This CDR3 is CASSMGQVDTQYF. CDR3 bases: TGTGCCAGTAGTATGGGACAGGTAGATACGCAGTATTTT.

The chain recombines TRBV29-1 with TRBJ2-3, with TRBD1 as a possible D gene (5 bases). CDR1 SQVTM and CDR2 ANQGSEA come from the germline V gene. The CDR3 has 17 amino acids. V lost 2 bases to trimming and J lost 2 bases, with 20 bases between them. CDR3 coding DNA: TGCAGCGTTGAATCGCGGTCGGGTACAGGAACCACAGATACGCAGTATTTT. This sequence encodes CSVESRSGTGTTDTQYF.

The chain combines TRBV6-4 with TRBJ1-5; a weak D match, TRBD1 (5 bases). CDR3 length: 13 amino acids. Per germline, CDR1 MRHNA and CDR2 SNTAGT. The germline V and J ends were trimmed by 5 bases and 6 bases, with 11 bases remaining between them. This CDR3 is CASSPGHGQPQHF. CDR3 nucleotides: TGTGCCAGCAGTCCCGGACACGGTCAGCCCCAGCATTTT.

The rearrangement joins TRBV30 to TRBJ1-4, with D possibly being TRBD1 (5 bases). The germline V gene has CDR1 GTSNPN and CDR2 SVGIG (reference sequence). Trimming took 0 bases from V and 8 from J, leaving 13 bases between them. This CDR3 spans 14 amino acids. The chain's CDR3 is CAWSVPGNREKLFF. The CDR3 bases are TGTGCCTGGAGTGTGCCAGGGAATCGGGAAAAACTGTTTTTT. Using reference TRBV30 and TRBJ1-4 for the parts outside the CDR3, the full variable domain is SQTIHQWPATLVQPVGSPLSLECTVEGTSNPNLYWYRQAAGRGLQLLFYSVGIGQISSEVPQNLSASRPQDRQFILSSKKLLLSDSGFYLCAWSVPGNREKLFFGSGTQLSVL.

The chain combines TRBV18 with TRBJ2-3; D ambiguous. The CDR3 is made up of 16 amino acids. The germline gives CDR1 KGHSH, CDR2 LQKENI. The V end was cut by 3 bases, the J end by 2 bases, with 15 bases between. CDR3 in amino acids: CASSPYSNRNTDTQYF. CDR3 bases: TGTGCCAGCTCACCGTATAGTAACAGAAACACAGATACGCAGTATTTT.

V usage is TRBV19 and J usage is TRBJ2-7, with TRBD1 matching over 11 bases. The CDR3 has 15 amino acids. Germline-derived CDR1 and CDR2 are LNHDA and SQIVND (reference sequence). V shed 5 bases and J 3 bases; nucleotides not matched to a gene: 6. The CDR3 reads CASSPQGQGVYEQYF. The CDR3 nucleotides are TGTGCCAGTAGTCCCCAGGGACAGGGGGTCTACGAGCAGTACTTC. The full variable domain, its missing parts supplied by reference TRBV19 and TRBJ2-7, is DGGITQSPKYLFRKEGQNVTLSCEQNLNHDAMYWYRQDPGQGLRLIYYSQIVNDFQKGDIAEGYSVSREKKESFPLTVTSAQKNPTAFYLCASSPQGQGVYEQYFGPGTRLTVT.

This clone came up a few times. This chain links TRBV9 with TRBJ1-5; TRBD1 might be the D (5 bases). V lost 3 bases, J lost 7 bases, and 17 bases lay in between. The CDR3 consists of 15 residues. Germline loops: CDR1 SGDLS, CDR2 YYNGEE. The CDR3 sequence: CASSGEGSGGQPQHF. The CDR3 DNA follows: TGTGCCAGCAGCGGGGAGGGGTCTGGAGGACAGCCCCAGCATTTT.

This rearrangement joins TRBV7-2 to TRBJ2-2, with 7 bases identical to TRBD1. The CDR3 spans 13 residues. With 8 bases clipped from V and 7 bases from J, the junction kept 7 bases outside the gene matches. Germline CDR1 and CDR2: SGHTA and FQGNSA. The CDR3 DNA reads as TGTGCCAGCGGAAACAGGGGTGGCGGGGAGCTGTTTTTT. This sequence encodes CASGNRGGGELFF.

This sequence joins TRBV19 and TRBJ1-1; D is perhaps TRBD1 (6 bases). The CDR3 totals 14 residues. V dropped 4 bases and J dropped 3 bases, with 12 bases sitting between them. The germline gives CDR1 LNHDA, CDR2 SQIVND (reference sequence). The CDR3: CASSRRQGYTEAFF. The CDR3 DNA reads as TGTGCCAGTAGTAGGCGGCAGGGGTACACTGAAGCTTTCTTT.

The chain combines TRBV18 with TRBJ2-7; 9 positions agree with TRBD1. J gave up 5 bases and V 5 bases, and 4 bases lay outside the gene matches. CDR1 is KGHSH and CDR2 is LQKENI in the germline V gene. The CDR3 covers 13 residues. The CDR3 nucleotides are TGTGCCAGCTCATCGGGACAGGGTGACGAGCAGTACTTC. It encodes CASSSGQGDEQYF.

There are a few counts of this clone. The chain is built from TRBV19 and TRBJ1-2; 7 nucleotides align to TRBD1. The CDR3 consists of 14 residues. J lost 2 bases, V lost 4 bases, and 4 bases had no gene match. Germline V CDR1 and CDR2: LNHDA, SQIVND (reference sequence). This CDR3 is CASSTPGQNYGYTF. CDR3 DNA sequence: TGTGCCAGTAGTACTCCGGGACAGAACTATGGCTACACCTTC.

V gene TRBV19 combines with J gene TRBJ2-5, with D tentatively TRBD1 (6 bases). V shed 5 bases and J shed 4 bases, with 14 bases lying between them. This CDR3 is built from 14 residues. Per germline, CDR1 LNHDA and CDR2 SQIVND (reference sequence). The CDR3 here is CASSVTGSRETQYF. CDR3 nucleotides: TGTGCCAGTAGTGTAACAGGGTCCCGAGAGACCCAGTACTTC.

As DNA, the CDR3 is TGTGCCAGCAGCACAGGGGGGGTTAAGTACTTC. It encodes CASSTGGVKYF. The V gene is TRBV6-2 or TRBV6-3, the J gene TRBJ2-7; tentative D call: TRBD1 (8 bases). The CDR3 totals 11 residues. CDR1 and CDR2 (germline): MNHEY, SVGEGT. Trimming left V 6 bases short and J 11 bases short, with 14 bases between.

This clone was detected only once. The chain has TRBV6-2 or TRBV6-3 and TRBJ2-3; 11 positions match TRBD2. Looked up from germline, CDR1 is MNHEY and CDR2 is SVGEGT. V trimming: 2 bases; J trimming: 3 bases; junction bases outside the gene matches: 7. CDR3 length equals 17 residues. The CDR3: CASSYPQLAGETDTQYF. Here the CDR3 DNA reads TGTGCCAGCAGTTACCCCCAACTAGCGGGAGAAACAGATACGCAGTATTTT.